Sequencing of this TCR beta chain was carried out in a study of blood T cell repertoires in COVID-19. Study-level information: Sites across the United States, Italy and Spain contributed samples from acute and convalescent COVID-19.

CDR1 is MDHEN, CDR2 SYDVKM, per germline. V dropped 5 bases and J dropped 1 base, with 12 bases sitting between them. The CDR3 is 15 residues long. Sequencing used immunoSEQ multiplex PCR; TCRdb keeps in-frame clones, though not all of them. The sample holds 200,000 to 250,000 clones; almost 90% are singletons and the top ten take approximately 2.6%. The rearrangement uses TRBV28 and TRBJ1-5, with a possible D match to TRBD1 (6 bases). The source is a woman aged 60 to 75 with acute or convalescent COVID-19. Sequenced material: peripheral blood. This CDR3 reads CASSPLTGSNQPQHF. CDR3 DNA sequence: TGTGCCAGCAGTCCCCTTACAGGGAGCAATCAGCCCCAGCATTTT.